Listed here are 9 T cell receptor beta chains from one sample, sequenced in a study of blood T cell repertoires in COVID-19. The assay was immunoSEQ multiplex PCR, and TCRdb's table has in-frame clones only and misses some. The sample includes 110,000 or so clones, roughly 80% of them seen just once. Sequencing was performed on peripheral blood. All receptors come from a woman between 65 and 79 years old with acute or convalescent COVID-19.

The chain has TRBV18 and TRBJ1-2; perhaps TRBD1 as D (5 bases). The CDR3 contains 15 residues. The germline V gene has CDR1 KGHSH and CDR2 LQKENI. V lost 6 bases and J lost 3, with 17 bases in between. The CDR3: CASSATGLSDYGYTF. The CDR3 region has the DNA TGTGCCAGCTCTGCGACGGGACTCTCGGACTATGGCTACACCTTC.

The count of this clone is one. The genes are TRBV28 and TRBJ2-5, with TRBD1 matching over 10 bases. J lost 5 bases, V lost 6 bases, and 9 bases had no gene match. Germline V lookup: CDR1 MDHEN, CDR2 SYDVKM. This CDR3 spans 15 amino acids. CDR3 sequence: CASSTPDRGSETQYF. Written as DNA, the CDR3 is TGTGCCAGCAGCACACCGGACAGGGGGAGCGAGACCCAGTACTTC. The full variable domain, completed using reference TRBV28 and TRBJ2-5, is DVKVTQSSRYLVKRTGEKVFLECVQDMDHENMFWYRQDPGLGLRLIYFSYDVKMKEKGDIPEGYSVSREKKERFSLILESASTNQTSMYLCASSTPDRGSETQYFGPGTRLLVL.

The chain is built from TRBV24-1 and TRBJ2-5; TRBD1 matches at 8 bases. Germline trimming cut 5 bases from V and 3 bases from J; bases unmatched to any gene: 10. Germline CDR1 reads KGHDR; CDR2 reads SFDVKD. This CDR3 has 16 residues. The CDR3 loop is CATSGRDRGIEETQYF. For the CDR3, the DNA is TGTGCCACCAGTGGCCGAGACAGGGGTATAGAAGAGACCCAGTACTTC.

In DNA, the CDR3 is TGTGCCAGCAGCTTCTCGGGACTAGGGTATAGCACCGGGGAGCTGTTTTTT. Its protein product is CASSFSGLGYSTGELFF. This chain links TRBV11-3 with TRBJ2-2, with TRBD2 matching 8 bases. The junction had 10 bases not matched to a gene; V was cut back by 3 bases and J by 4 bases. This CDR3 region has 17 residues. The germline V gene encodes CDR1 SGHNT and CDR2 YENEEA.

The chain uses TRBV27 and TRBJ1-1, with 9 positions matching TRBD1. CDR1 is MNHEY, CDR2 SMNVEV, per germline (reference sequence). The trim removed 5 bases at V and 6 bases at J, leaving 10 bases unmatched. The CDR3 is 15 amino acids. CDR3 nucleotide sequence: TGTGCCAGCAGTGGTTCGACAGGGGGACGTTCTGAAGCTTTCTTT. Translation gives CASSGSTGGRSEAFF.

This clone was recorded a few times. The genes are TRBV28 and TRBJ1-2, with D perhaps TRBD1 (5 bases). V was trimmed by 8 bases and J by 2 bases, leaving 12 bases between them. CDR1 and CDR2 (germline): MDHEN, SYDVKM. The CDR3 has 13 residues. CDR3: CASGAILNYGYTF. For the CDR3, the DNA is TGTGCCAGCGGGGCTATACTAAACTATGGCTACACCTTC.

This chain connects TRBV6-4 to TRBJ1-6, with D possibly TRBD1 on 6 matching bases. The CDR3 has 15 amino acids. Trimming took off 4 bases at V and 4 bases at J, with 11 bases between the two ends. Germline CDR1 reads MRHNA; CDR2 reads SNTAGT. The CDR3 bases are TGTGCCAGCAGTGTCGACAGGTCTTATAATTCACCCCTCCACTTT. Amino acid sequence: CASSVDRSYNSPLHF.

This chain joins TRBV19 and TRBJ1-4, with a tentative D call TRBD1 (6 bases). The CDR3 runs to 15 residues. V lost 3 bases to trimming and J lost 8 bases, with 16 bases between them. The V gene's germline CDR1 is LNHDA and CDR2 SQIVND (reference sequence). In DNA form, the CDR3 reads TGTGCCAGTAGTATCGCAGGGGCGGGTGAAGAAAAACTGTTTTTT. This encodes CASSIAGAGEEKLFF.

This clone was seen just once. The chain carries TRBV28 and TRBJ2-3, with TRBD2 matching over 11 bases. The germline V gene has CDR1 MDHEN and CDR2 SYDVKM. Unmatched junction bases numbered 9, after V lost 6 bases and J lost 4 bases. CDR3 length equals 16 residues. CDR3 sequence: CASRSTSGGFSDTQYF. The CDR3 DNA is TGTGCCAGCAGGTCCACTAGCGGGGGTTTCTCAGATACGCAGTATTTT. Based on the CDR3 plus reference TRBV28 and TRBJ2-3, the full variable domain is DVKVTQSSRYLVKRTGEKVFLECVQDMDHENMFWYRQDPGLGLRLIYFSYDVKMKEKGDIPEGYSVSREKKERFSLILESASTNQTSMYLCASRSTSGGFSDTQYFGPGTRLTVL.